These T cell receptor beta chains were read from a single sample in a study of blood T cell repertoires in COVID-19. Libraries were prepared by immunoSEQ multiplex PCR; TCRdb keeps only in-frame clonotypes and omits some of them. The data contain 200,000 to 250,000 clones, about four fifths of them singletons. Sequenced input: PBMCs or T cells enriched from blood (not recorded which). The receptor source for this set is a woman aged 55-70 years who had recovered from COVID-19. Each CDR3 is given with its conserved first and last residue. A D gene is named only where the DNA matches it firmly. Size tells how often a clone was seen (once, few, many) or the class of an expanded clone, and some rows leave it out.

v_gene	j_gene	len	abundance	d_gene	CDR3aa	CDR3nt
TRBV4-2	TRBJ2-3	17	.	TRBD2	CASSQSWGAGDTDTQYF	TGTGCCAGCAGCCAATCCTGGGGAGCGGGGGACACAGATACGCAGTATTTT
TRBV3-1/TRBV3-2	TRBJ1-1	14	.	TRBD1	CASSPLTGGTEAFF	TGTGCCAGCAGCCCCTTGACAGGGGGCACTGAAGCTTTCTTT
TRBV18	TRBJ1-1	15	.	.	CASSPRGEFNTEAFF	TGTGCCAGCTCACCACGGGGGGAATTTAACACTGAAGCTTTCTTT
TRBV7-2	TRBJ2-5	15	once	.	CASSPGRVGVETQYF	TGTGCCAGCAGCCCCGGCAGGGTAGGGGTAGAGACCCAGTACTTC
TRBV7-3	TRBJ1-2	13	.	TRBD1	CASSPGQGSGYTF	TGTGCCAGCAGCCCCGGACAGGGCTCTGGCTACACCTTC
TRBV5-6	TRBJ2-5	14	.	TRBD2	CASSRGLGVETQYF	TGTGCCAGCAGCAGGGGACTAGGAGTGGAGACCCAGTACTTC
TRBV10-1	TRBJ1-2	16	.	TRBD1	CASSVRQGAPNYGYTF	TGCGCCAGCAGTGTGAGACAGGGGGCCCCTAACTATGGCTACACCTTC
TRBV7-8	TRBJ1-2	13	.	TRBD1	CASSLQGASGYTF	TGTGCCAGCAGTCTACAGGGGGCCTCGGGCTACACCTTC
TRBV2	TRBJ2-7	14	.	TRBD1	CASSGDRGSYEQYF	TGTGCCAGCAGTGGGGACAGGGGTTCCTACGAGCAGTACTTC
TRBV5-4	TRBJ2-7	15	once	TRBD2	CASSLRVAGLYEQYF	TGTGCCAGCAGCTTGCGAGTAGCGGGACTGTACGAGCAGTACTTC
TRBV9	TRBJ2-2	16	.	.	CASSVVGGLNTGELFF	TGTGCCAGCAGCGTAGTCGGAGGATTGAACACCGGGGAGCTGTTTTTT
TRBV11-2	TRBJ2-1	15	.	.	CASSSQSGPGNEQFF	TGTGCCAGCAGCTCCCAGAGTGGGCCAGGCAATGAGCAGTTCTTC
TRBV5-6	TRBJ1-6	13	.	.	CASSSTRSSPLHF	TGTGCCAGCAGCTCAACACGGAGTTCACCCCTCCACTTT
TRBV11-2	TRBJ1-2	14	.	.	CASSAPRVASSYTF	TGTGCCAGCAGCGCCCCTCGAGTCGCAAGTAGCTACACCTTC
TRBV19	TRBJ2-1	16	.	TRBD2	CASSRTGGSGSHEQFF	TGTGCCAGTAGTCGCACCGGCGGGAGTGGATCCCATGAGCAGTTCTTC
TRBV10-3	TRBJ2-7	14	once	TRBD1	CAIRDGQGGYEQYF	TGTGCCATCAGGGACGGACAGGGGGGCTACGAGCAGTACTTC
TRBV6-2/TRBV6-3	TRBJ1-6	14	.	.	CASSYSGGLIPLHF	TGTGCCAGCAGTTACTCAGGAGGCCTAATACCCCTCCACTTT
TRBV19	TRBJ1-2	14	.	.	CASSIGEGYFGYTF	TGTGCCAGTAGTATAGGTGAGGGATATTTCGGCTACACCTTC
TRBV2	TRBJ2-1	15	.	TRBD2	CASSEGRGGRNEQFF	TGTGCCAGCAGTGAAGGGCGGGGGGGCCGCAATGAGCAGTTCTTC
TRBV6-5	TRBJ1-2	15	few	TRBD1	CASRLPPGQGDGYTF	TGTGCCAGCAGACTTCCTCCGGGACAGGGAGATGGCTACACCTTC